This is a list of T cell receptor beta chains from one sample in a study of response to subunit inactivated influenza vaccine. TCRdb recomputed calls from the RT-PCR reads with MiXCR, one row per CDR3 protein. The sample includes around 580,000 distinct CDR3 sequences, about 12% of them seen just once. Source: PBMCs from blood, taken on the day of vaccination. The receptors shown here come from a man aged 45 to 65 who received an inactivated influenza vaccine. Both conserved end residues are part of each CDR3. A D gene is named only where the DNA matches it firmly. Where a row states a size, it is once, few, many or the class of an expanded clone; other rows omit it.

J gene	D gene	V gene	clone size	CDR3 DNA	CDR3 protein
TRBJ2-5	NA	TRBV12-3/TRBV12-4	NA	TGTGCCAGCAGTTTACTAGCTTTGGAGACCCAGTACTTC	CASSLLALETQYF
TRBJ1-2	NA	TRBV7-2	many	TGTGCCAGCAGCTTATCAATTACAACTAACTATGGCTACACCTTC	CASSLSITTNYGYTF
TRBJ1-4	NA	TRBV28	NA	TGTGCCAGCAGTTTGGAAACTTATGAAAAACAGTTTTTT	CASSLETYEKQFF
TRBJ2-6	TRBD1	TRBV29-1	NA	TGCAGCGTTGGGGACAGCCTCTCTGGGGCCAACGTCCTGACTTTC	CSVGDSLSGANVLTF
TRBJ2-7	TRBD2	TRBV7-8	NA	TGTGCCAGCAAACCAGGCCTGACCGGGACTAGCTCCGAGCAGTACTTC	CASKPGLTGTSSEQYF
TRBJ2-2	NA	TRBV6-5	few	TGTGCCAGCAGTTACTCAAGGGAAACCACGAACACCGGGGAGCTGTTTTTT	CASSYSRETTNTGELFF
TRBJ2-3	NA	TRBV29-1	NA	TGCAGCGTTGGGACAATGTTCACAGATACGCAGTATTTT	CSVGTMFTDTQYF
TRBJ1-2	TRBD1	TRBV20-1	many	TGCAGTGCTCAGGGACAGGGGATCTCCTATGGCTACACCTTC	CSAQGQGISYGYTF
TRBJ2-7	NA	TRBV4-1	NA	TGCGCCAGCAGCCAAGAGGAAGGATCCTACGAGCAGTACTTC	CASSQEEGSYEQYF
TRBJ2-3	TRBD2	TRBV5-1	few	TGCGCCAGCAGCTCCGGACTAGCGGGGGCGTCATACGATACGCAGTATTTT	CASSSGLAGASYDTQYF
TRBJ2-1	TRBD2	TRBV5-1	many	TGCGCCAGCAGCTTGGAGGCTAGCGGGAGGAATGAGCAGTTCTTC	CASSLEASGRNEQFF
TRBJ2-3	TRBD2	TRBV7-3	many	TGTGCCAGCAGCTTCAATGGGGGACTAGGGTCCACAGATACGCAGTATTTT	CASSFNGGLGSTDTQYF
TRBJ2-7	NA	TRBV6-2/TRBV6-3	NA	TGTGCCAGCAGTTACAGGCCGGGGGAGAGGTCCTACGAGCAGTACTTC	CASSYRPGERSYEQYF
TRBJ1-1	NA	TRBV6-1	NA	TGTGCCAGCAGTGAGAGGGGAAGGACTGAAGCTTTCTTT	CASSERGRTEAFF
TRBJ1-5	NA	TRBV3-1	NA	TGTGCCAGCAGCCAAGGGGGACTTAGCAATCAGCCCCAGCATTTT	CASSQGGLSNQPQHF
TRBJ2-7	NA	TRBV4-2	few	TGTGCCAGCAGCCAACAATATTTGGAATCCTACGAGCAGTACTTC	CASSQQYLESYEQYF
TRBJ2-2	TRBD2	TRBV4-3	many	TGCGCCAGCAGCAACTCCCTAGCGGGGGGAACCGGGGAGCTGTTTTTT	CASSNSLAGGTGELFF
TRBJ2-7	NA	TRBV7-2	few	TGTGCCAGCAGCTTAGCGGGCCGTTTGCAGTACTTC	CASSLAGRLQYF
TRBJ2-7	TRBD2	TRBV30	NA	TGTGCCTGGAATAGCCGGGGGGGCCGAGAGCAGTACTTC	CAWNSRGGREQYF
TRBJ2-3	TRBD2	TRBV25-1	NA	TGTGCCAGCAGTTTTAGCGGGGGCGGGGCAGATACGCAGTATTTT	CASSFSGGGADTQYF
TRBJ1-5	NA	TRBV28	many	TGTGCCAGCATCCCCTTGGGGGGCGCGGGTCAGCCCCAGCATTTT	CASIPLGGAGQPQHF
TRBJ2-1	NA	TRBV11-2	NA	TGTGCCAGCAGCCCCTCGACACCGGGACTCAAGCCGATAAACAATGAGCAGTTCTTC	CASSPSTPGLKPINNEQFF
TRBJ2-1	NA	TRBV24-1	few	TGTGCCACCACGTCGCCAGGGGGGAACCATGAGCAGTTCTTC	CATTSPGGNHEQFF